This TCR beta chain was retrieved from a study of cytomegalovirus exposure and HLA in healthy donors. General study findings and limits: The study put about 180 TCR beta chains on its list as cytomegalovirus-associated. Follow-up analysis later connected one missense variant in DCLRE1C with trimming of TCR beta V- and J-genes. In a later analysis, CMV-associated beta chains were mostly HLA-associated, it appeared.

PCR primers comprised 60 Vbeta and 13 Jbeta primers. Here immunoSEQ multiplex PCR was the method, and the copy in TCRdb shows in-frame clones only, minus some. This sample carries about 43,000 clones, 51% of them seen once, and the ten largest clones take roughly 5.6%. Of note for this clone: Its antigen is unknown.

This CDR3 contains 16 residues. V lost 3 bases and J lost 5; bases outside the gene matches: 10. The germline gives CDR1 MGHRA, CDR2 YSYEKL. The material sequenced was PBMCs. V usage is TRBV4-1 and J usage is TRBJ2-7; 10 nucleotides align to TRBD2. This TCR derives from a man between 60 and 75 years old in good health and CMV-seronegative. CDR3 protein: CASSQPSGRANHEQYF. DNA of the CDR3: TGCGCCAGCAGCCAGCCCAGCGGGAGGGCCAACCACGAGCAGTACTTC.